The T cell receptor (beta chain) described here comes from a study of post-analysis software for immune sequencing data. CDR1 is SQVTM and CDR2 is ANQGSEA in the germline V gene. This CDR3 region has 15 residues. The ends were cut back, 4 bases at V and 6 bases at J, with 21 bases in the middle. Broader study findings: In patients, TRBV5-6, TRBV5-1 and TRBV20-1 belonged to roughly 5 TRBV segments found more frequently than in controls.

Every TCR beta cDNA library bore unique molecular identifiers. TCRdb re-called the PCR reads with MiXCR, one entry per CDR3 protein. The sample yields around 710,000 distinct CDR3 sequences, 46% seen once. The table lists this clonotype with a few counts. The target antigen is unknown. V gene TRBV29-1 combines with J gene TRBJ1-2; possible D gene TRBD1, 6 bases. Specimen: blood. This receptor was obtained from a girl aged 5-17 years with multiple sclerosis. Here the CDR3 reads CSVGAPSGQSNGYTF. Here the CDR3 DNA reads TGCAGCGTTGGGGCCCCCTCAGGACAGTCGAATGGCTACACCTTC.